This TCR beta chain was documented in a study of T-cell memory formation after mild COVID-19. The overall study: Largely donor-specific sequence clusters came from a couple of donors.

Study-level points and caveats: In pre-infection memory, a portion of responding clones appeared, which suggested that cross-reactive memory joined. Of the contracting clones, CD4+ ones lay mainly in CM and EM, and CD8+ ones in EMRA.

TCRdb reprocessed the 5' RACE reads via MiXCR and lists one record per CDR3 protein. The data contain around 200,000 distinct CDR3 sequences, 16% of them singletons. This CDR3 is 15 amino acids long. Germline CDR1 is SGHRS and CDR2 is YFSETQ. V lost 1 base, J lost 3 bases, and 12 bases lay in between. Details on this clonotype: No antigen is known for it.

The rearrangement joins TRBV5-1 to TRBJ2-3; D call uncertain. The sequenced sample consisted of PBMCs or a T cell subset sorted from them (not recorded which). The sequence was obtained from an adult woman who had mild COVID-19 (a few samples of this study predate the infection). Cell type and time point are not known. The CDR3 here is CASSLSLSTTDTQYF. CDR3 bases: TGCGCCAGCAGCTTGTCACTGTCAACAACAGATACGCAGTATTTT.